The T cell receptor (beta chain) under discussion was sequenced for a study of a mutant IDH1 vaccine in newly diagnosed glioma. Turning to the study itself: Prior therapy was radiotherapy, temozolomide, or both; most received both.

The CDR3 loop spans 15 amino acids. The J segment lost 0 bases and the V segment lost 5 bases, leaving 6 bases of the junction unmatched. The germline gives CDR1 SNHLY, CDR2 FYNNEI. About this clone: Its antigen is not known.

The time point: week 5, during vaccination. The content of each vaccine dose was 300 ug of mutant IDH1 20-mer peptide, and topical imiquimod accompanied it. Repertoires were generated with immunoSEQ multiplex PCR, while TCRdb's copy carries only in-frame clones and drops some. The table has over 45,000 clones, under 90% seen once. This receptor was obtained from a woman in her forties or fifties with glioma. Material: PBMCs, obtained from a glioma patient whose treatment included an IDH1 peptide vaccine. This chain connects TRBV2 to TRBJ2-7; 8 positions match TRBD1. The CDR3 spells CASSPGTGHSYEQYF. DNA of the CDR3: TGTGCCAGCAGTCCTGGGACAGGTCACTCCTACGAGCAGTACTTC.